These 16 T cell receptor beta chains originate from one sample sequenced in a study of blood T cell repertoires in COVID-19 (dated by TCRdb to 2020 to 2021). To prepare the library, the immunoSEQ multiplex PCR assay was applied. Not all clones reach the TCRdb copy of this immuneACCESS table, which keeps in-frame sequences only. Checked studies attribute under half of the gap to unresolved V genes and leave the rest unexplained. This sample comprises 33,000 or so clones, 90% of them detected only once. 0.9% to 1.1% of the sample goes to the ten largest clones. Sequencing was carried out using peripheral blood. These receptors originate from a man aged 70 or older with active or convalescent COVID-19.

The chain recombines TRBV6-6 with TRBJ1-5; D perhaps matches TRBD1 (6 bases). CDR3 length: 16 amino acids. Trimming removed 0 bases at V and 1 base at J, with 10 bases between. Germline V lookup: CDR1 MNHNY, CDR2 SVGAGI (reference sequence). The CDR3 nucleotides are TGTGCCAGCAGTTACTCTGTAGGGACAAGCAATCAGCCCCAGCATTTT. Translating gives CASSYSVGTSNQPQHF.

This chain links TRBV11-3 with TRBJ2-7; 8 bases align to TRBD2. V was clipped by 3 bases and J by 5 bases; unmatched bases: 9. The germline V gene encodes CDR1 SGHNT and CDR2 YENEEA. The CDR3 is made up of 15 amino acids. This CDR3 is CASSLSGGPYDEQYF. Written as DNA, the CDR3 is TGTGCCAGCAGCTTGTCGGGAGGGCCTTACGACGAGCAGTACTTC.

The chain joins TRBV12-3 or TRBV12-4 to TRBJ1-2; 7 bases are a match to TRBD1. J lost 9 bases, V lost 5 bases, and 6 bases had no gene match. This CDR3 is built from 12 residues. This chain's CDR3 is CASSPGQASYTF. CDR3 DNA: TGTGCCAGCAGTCCCGGACAGGCTAGCTACACCTTC.

This clone occurred once. V is TRBV7-9 and J is TRBJ2-5, with 10 bases fitting TRBD2. Per the germline V gene, CDR1 is SEHNR and CDR2 is FQNEAQ (reference sequence). V lost 1 base to trimming and J lost 5 bases; unmatched junction nucleotides: 4. The CDR3 runs 15 residues. CDR3 nucleotide sequence: TGTGCCAGCAGCTTAGACCTAGCGGGAGCGGAGACCCAGTACTTC. Translation: CASSLDLAGAETQYF. The full variable domain, completed using reference TRBV7-9 and TRBJ2-5, is DTGVSQNPRHKITKRGQNVTFRCDPISEHNRLYWYRQTLGQGPEFLTYFQNEAQLEKSRLLSDRFSAERPKGSFSTLEIQRTEQGDSAMYLCASSLDLAGAETQYFGPGTRLLVL.

The chain is built from TRBV6-4 and TRBJ1-2; no clear D gene. In germline, CDR1 is MRHNA, CDR2 SNTAGT. The CDR3 totals 13 residues. The germline V and J ends were trimmed by 2 bases and 8 bases, with 12 bases remaining between them. The CDR3 loop reads CASSDDIGRGYTF. The CDR3 nucleotides read TGTGCCAGCAGTGACGACATAGGAAGGGGCTACACCTTC.

The chain couples TRBV27 to TRBJ2-1; tentatively, D is TRBD1 (5 bases). The CDR3 runs 12 residues. CDR1 is MNHEY and CDR2 is SMNVEV in the germline V gene (reference sequence). The V end was cut by 2 bases, the J end by 8 bases, with 7 bases between. DNA of the CDR3: TGTGCCAGCAGTTTAAGGGGTTATGAGCAGTTCTTC. This translates into CASSLRGYEQFF.

The chain recombines TRBV11-2 with TRBJ2-5; TRBD1 might be the D (6 bases). Per the germline V gene, CDR1 is SGHAT and CDR2 is FQNNGV. V lost 1 base, J lost 2 bases, and 11 bases lay in between. The CDR3 consists of 15 residues. The CDR3 is CASSLVRGGQETQYF. In DNA form, the CDR3 reads TGTGCCAGCAGCTTAGTCAGGGGTGGTCAAGAGACCCAGTACTTC.

The V and J genes are TRBV24-1 and TRBJ2-1; tentative D call: TRBD2 (5 bases). This CDR3 is built from 16 residues. The germline gives CDR1 KGHDR, CDR2 SFDVKD. The V gene lost 3 bases and the J gene lost 6 bases, with 17 bases spanning the gap. CDR3 region: CATSDGVGEDVNEQFF. CDR3 nucleotide sequence: TGTGCCACCAGTGATGGGGTGGGAGAGGACGTCAATGAGCAGTTCTTC.

The chain is built from TRBV30 and TRBJ1-2; D not resolved. This CDR3 is 11 amino acids long. The germline V gene has CDR1 GTSNPN and CDR2 SVGIG (reference sequence). The germline V and J ends were trimmed by 5 bases and 2 bases, with 6 bases remaining between them. CDR3 in DNA: TGTGCCTGGTCCGGGAACTATGGCTACACCTTC. Encoded protein: CAWSGNYGYTF.

In nucleotides, the CDR3 is TGTGCCAGCAGCCAAGTCGCCGGGACAGGGGGCGCGGGTAATTCACCCCTCCACTTT. This translates into CASSQVAGTGGAGNSPLHF. The chain couples TRBV4-2 to TRBJ1-6; 12 bases line up with TRBD1. Germline loops: CDR1 LGHNA, CDR2 YNFKEQ. With V trimmed by 1 base and J by 6 bases, 10 bases remained unmatched. The CDR3 has 19 amino acids.

V and J are TRBV9 and TRBJ2-7, with D hard to call. V was cut by 0 bases and J by 2 bases, with 12 bases left in between. Germline V gene sequence: CDR1 SGDLS, CDR2 YYNGEE. The CDR3 is 15 amino acids. CDR3 amino acids: CASSVDSLPTYEQYF. DNA for the CDR3: TGTGCCAGCAGCGTAGACAGCTTGCCTACCTACGAGCAGTACTTC.

The rearrangement uses TRBV27 and TRBJ1-4, with D possibly being TRBD1 (5 bases). The V gene's germline CDR1 is MNHEY and CDR2 SMNVEV (reference sequence). The V gene lost 3 bases and the J gene lost 8 bases, with 13 bases spanning the gap. There are 14 residues in the CDR3. In DNA form, the CDR3 reads TGTGCCAGCAGTTTTGGGACTTCGAGGGAAAAACTGTTTTTT. This encodes CASSFGTSREKLFF.

The rearrangement joins TRBV28 to TRBJ2-7, with a weak D call TRBD1 (5 bases). Germline assignment: CDR1 MDHEN and CDR2 SYDVKM. The CDR3 has 13 amino acids. The V gene lost 8 bases and the J gene lost 2 bases, with 13 bases spanning the gap. CDR3 protein: CASFQGRTYEQYF. CDR3 DNA: TGTGCCAGCTTTCAGGGCAGGACCTACGAGCAGTACTTC. Full variable domain (outside the CDR3, taken from reference TRBV28 and TRBJ2-7): DVKVTQSSRYLVKRTGEKVFLECVQDMDHENMFWYRQDPGLGLRLIYFSYDVKMKEKGDIPEGYSVSREKKERFSLILESASTNQTSMYLCASFQGRTYEQYFGPGTRLTVT.

This chain connects TRBV14 to TRBJ1-1; 9 bases line up with TRBD1. Germline V gene sequence: CDR1 SGHDN, CDR2 FVKESK. The V gene end was trimmed by 11 bases and the J gene end by 1 base; junction bases not matched to a gene: 8. The CDR3 is 14 residues long. Here the CDR3 DNA reads TGTGCCGGCTACAGGGGGCAGGAGAACACTGAAGCTTTCTTT. It codes for CAGYRGQENTEAFF. The full variable domain, rest sourced from reference TRBV14 and TRBJ1-1, is EAGVTQFPSHSVIEKGQTVTLRCDPISGHDNLYWYRRVMGKEIKFLLHFVKESKQDESGMPNNRFLAERTGGTYSTLKVQPAELEDSGVYFCAGYRGQENTEAFFGQGTRLTVV.

The chain is built from TRBV4-3 and TRBJ1-2, with 7 bases aligning to TRBD1. This CDR3 has 15 amino acids. CDR1 is LGHNA, CDR2 YSLEER, per germline. The trim removed 2 bases at V and 4 bases at J, leaving 7 bases unmatched. For the CDR3, the DNA is TGCGCCAGCAGCCAATTACGGGACAGTCTCTATGGCTACACCTTC. Translated, it gives CASSQLRDSLYGYTF.

In this sample, this clone turned up once. The chain combines TRBV28 with TRBJ1-1; D unresolved. Germline V lookup: CDR1 MDHEN, CDR2 SYDVKM. V was trimmed by 6 bases and J by 5 bases, leaving 10 bases between them. The CDR3 extends over 12 amino acids. CDR3: CASSVPSTEAFF. The DNA of the CDR3 is TGTGCCAGCAGCGTCCCTTCGACTGAAGCTTTCTTT.